One and the same sample provided the 11 T cell receptor beta chains below, sequenced in a study of read filtering for tumor transcriptome and immune sequencing. The library was built from roughly 400 ng RNA with molecular barcoded adaptors for alpha/delta and beta/gamma chains. From the reads, TCRdb called clonotypes with MiXCR, one entry per CDR3 protein. In the table there are tens of thousands of distinct CDR3 sequences, about 22% of which are singletons. Sequenced: a population of CD138-negative cells sorted from bone marrow. Receptors originate from a donor aged 40 or older with multiple myeloma.

Comments on this clonotype: An end of the junction differs from the germline gene, which may be a read error. The chain is built from TRBV2 and TRBJ2-5; D is possibly TRBD1 (6 bases). CDR1 and CDR2 (germline): SNHLY, FYNNEI. This CDR3 spans 13 amino acids. CDR3 DNA sequence: TGTGCCAGCACAGGGGTGGAGCAAGAGGCCCAGTACTTC. Translated, it gives CASTGVEQEAQYF.

The chain links TRBV19 to TRBJ2-2; either TRBD1 or TRBD2 may supply D (5 bases each). Germline values: CDR1 LNHDA, CDR2 SQIVND (reference sequence). Trimming pared 10 bases from V and 4 bases from J, leaving 16 bases between. The CDR3 covers 14 residues. The CDR3 protein is CATGAGGVTGELFF. CDR3 nucleotide sequence: TGTGCCACTGGGGCAGGAGGAGTCACCGGGGAGCTGTTTTTT. Full variable domain (rest looked up from reference TRBV19 and TRBJ2-2): DGGITQSPKYLFRKEGQNVTLSCEQNLNHDAMYWYRQDPGQGLRLIYYSQIVNDFQKGDIAEGYSVSREKKESFPLTVTSAQKNPTAFYLCATGAGGVTGELFFGEGSRLTVL.

This clonotype occurred many times. The chain has TRBV6-2 or TRBV6-3 and TRBJ2-7; D may be TRBD2 (6 bases). V lost 8 bases and J lost 3, with 11 bases in between. Per the germline V gene, CDR1 is MNHEY and CDR2 is SVGEGT. The CDR3 totals 12 residues. The DNA of the CDR3 is TGTGCCAGCCGGGACGGGGGCTACGAGCAGTACTTC. This translates into CASRDGGYEQYF.

This clonotype came up many times. This sequence joins TRBV9 and TRBJ2-2; D is undetermined. The CDR3 is 13 residues long. Per the germline V gene, CDR1 is SGDLS and CDR2 is YYNGEE. Trimming removed 4 bases from V and 1 base from J, with 5 bases in between. The CDR3: CASSPLNTGELFF. In DNA form, the CDR3 reads TGTGCCAGCAGCCCACTGAACACCGGGGAGCTGTTTTTT.

This clonotype was seen at least ten times. The chain joins TRBV11-2 to TRBJ2-5; TRBD2 matches 7 bases. CDR1 SGHAT and CDR2 FQNNGV come from the germline V gene. The CDR3 contains 17 residues. The trim removed 1 base at V and 4 bases at J, leaving 12 bases unmatched. CDR3 DNA sequence: TGTGCCAGCAGCTTAGCCCCGGGACCATCGGGAGGAGAGACCCAGTACTTC. Translating gives CASSLAPGPSGGETQYF. Full variable domain (rest looked up from reference TRBV11-2 and TRBJ2-5): EAGVAQSPRYKIIEKRQSVAFWCNPISGHATLYWYQQILGQGPKLLIQFQNNGVVDDSQLPKDRFSAERLKGVDSTLKIQPAKLEDSAVYLCASSLAPGPSGGETQYFGPGTRLLVL.

This clonotype has ten or more counts. V gene TRBV6-5 combines with J gene TRBJ2-2, with 7 nucleotides matching TRBD1. The length of the CDR3 is 15 residues. Germline V gene sequence: CDR1 MNHEY, CDR2 SVGAGI. Trimming removed 6 bases from V and 5 bases from J; junction bases left unmatched: 9. The DNA of the CDR3 is TGTGCCAGCAGAAGACCCCCGACAGGGACCGGGGAGCTGTTTTTT. This gives the protein CASRRPPTGTGELFF.

This clonotype was detected many times. The CDR3: CASSFGQGASNEQFF. CDR3 in DNA: TGTGCCAGCAGTTTTGGACAGGGGGCGTCCAATGAGCAGTTCTTC. The chain is built from TRBV6-6 and TRBJ2-1; 11 bases line up with TRBD1. The germline V gene encodes CDR1 MNHNY and CDR2 SVGAGI (reference sequence). The CDR3 is made up of 15 amino acids. The V gene end was trimmed by 4 bases and the J gene end by 6 bases; junction bases not matched to a gene: 5.

Turning to this clonotype: A much larger clone is a single base away; this may be a read error. The chain is built from TRBV13 and TRBJ2-3; 11 bases match TRBD2. V lost 5 bases and J lost 2; bases outside the gene matches: 6. The CDR3 has 16 residues. Germline CDR1 PRHDT, CDR2 FYEKMQ (reference sequence). In DNA, the CDR3 is TGTGCCAGCAGCCCACCGGGACTAGCGGTCACAGATACGCAGTATTTT. Translation gives CASSPPGLAVTDTQYF.

This clonotype has ten or more counts. The chain recombines TRBV7-8 with TRBJ2-5, with D possibly TRBD2 on 7 matching bases. This CDR3 has 16 residues. V was clipped by 4 bases and J by 2 bases, with 17 bases between them. The germline gives CDR1 SGHVS, CDR2 FQNEAQ. The CDR3 region has the DNA TGTGCCAGCAGCTGGGGGGGACTAACAGGGCAAGAGACCCAGTACTTC. It encodes CASSWGGLTGQETQYF.

Note on this clonotype: Its ends do not fully match the called genes, so a read error is possible. The chain uses TRBV15 and TRBJ1-3, with a tentative D call TRBD1 (6 bases). The CDR3 covers 15 residues. In germline, CDR1 is LNHNV, CDR2 YYDKDF (reference sequence). CDR3: CATSLDRHPGSTIYF. Written as DNA, the CDR3 is TGTGCCACCAGCCTCGACAGGCACCCTGGAAGCACCATATATTTT. The variable domain in full, with the rest retrieved from reference TRBV15 and TRBJ1-3, is DAMVIQNPRYQVTQFGKPVTLSCSQTLNHNVMYWYQQKSSQAPKLLFHYYDKDFNNEADTPDNFQSRRPNTSFCFLDIRSPGLGDTAMYLCATSLDRHPGSTIYFGEGSWLTVV.

This clonotype appeared many times. This chain uses TRBV5-1 with TRBJ1-6; D might be TRBD1 (5 bases). CDR3 size: 15 residues. With 0 bases removed from V and 5 bases from J, the gap between germline ends came to 9 bases. Germline assignment: CDR1 SGHRS and CDR2 YFSETQ. Here the CDR3 reads CASSLGRGHNSPLHF. DNA for the CDR3: TGCGCCAGCAGCTTGGGAAGGGGCCATAATTCACCCCTCCACTTT. The entire variable domain, with the rest obtained from reference TRBV5-1 and TRBJ1-6, is as follows: KAGVTQTPRYLIKTRGQQVTLSCSPISGHRSVSWYQQTPGQGLQFLFEYFSETQRNKGNFPGRFSGRQFSNSRSEMNVSTLELGDSALYLCASSLGRGHNSPLHFGNGTRLTVT.